The TCR beta chain described here comes from a study of Graves' ophthalmopathy and Graves' hyperthyroidism. Study-level information: Peripheral blood collection took place at initial diagnosis, before any treatment. Findings of the study overall: Most expanded clonotypes in thyroid above 0.001 frequency also showed up in blood. The model flagged ophthalmopathy progression at 65% to 71% sensitivity and nearly 75% specificity.

This clonotype was picked up many times. Its antigen is not identified. Investigators amplified TCR beta CDR3 regions from RNA transcripts. HTBI primers primed a first-round RT-PCR, and a second-round multiplex PCR followed. TCRdb redid the calling of the multiplex PCR reads with MiXCR, one entry per CDR3 protein. Of some 350,000 distinct CDR3 sequences listed, approximately 17% were seen once; the top ten hold 2% to 3%. The study recruited hyperthyroidism patients aged 18 to 65 who were newly diagnosed, under 2 months' duration. The receptor comes from an adult woman with stable Graves' hyperthyroidism. The material sequenced was peripheral blood.

CDR3 coding DNA: TGTGCCTGGAGTACAGGCTTCTACGAGCAGTACTTC. Translation: CAWSTGFYEQYF. The J gene is TRBJ2-7, the V gene TRBV30, with D perhaps matching TRBD1 (5 bases). Deletions cut 2 bases from V and 3 bases from J, with 8 bases between. This CDR3 has 12 residues. Germline assignment: CDR1 GTSNPN and CDR2 SVGIG (reference sequence).